Listed below are T cell receptor beta chains from one sample, sequenced in a study of blood T cell repertoires in COVID-19. TCRdb keeps only in-frame clones here, not all; method: immunoSEQ multiplex PCR. The repertoire holds some 290,000 clones, with about 86% as singletons. The sequenced material came from peripheral blood. The receptors were sampled from a man aged 18 to 29 with active or convalescent COVID-19. CDR3s include the opening cysteine and the closing phenylalanine or tryptophan. The D gene is left open where the match is weak. The size of a clone is reported for some rows only, either as once, few or many, or as a class for expanded clones.

j_call: TRBJ1-5; d_call: -; clone_size: -; v_call: TRBV28; cdr3_aa: CASRYRRGPQHF; cdr3_nt: TGTGCCAGCAGATACCGGCGGGGGCCCCAGCATTTT
j_call: TRBJ2-2; d_call: -; clone_size: -; v_call: TRBV18; cdr3_aa: CASSNFMNTGELFF; cdr3_nt: TGTGCCAGCTCAAATTTCATGAACACCGGGGAGCTGTTTTTT
j_call: TRBJ2-7; d_call: TRBD2; clone_size: -; v_call: TRBV30; cdr3_aa: CAWTRGSSYEQYF; cdr3_nt: TGTGCCTGGACTCGCGGGAGCTCCTACGAGCAGTACTTC
j_call: TRBJ2-7; d_call: -; clone_size: once; v_call: TRBV30; cdr3_aa: CAWSAKWGQGTYEQYF; cdr3_nt: TGTGCCTGGAGTGCAAAGTGGGGGCAGGGGACCTACGAGCAGTACTTC
j_call: TRBJ1-4; d_call: TRBD1; clone_size: -; v_call: TRBV6-5; cdr3_aa: CASSTGTASNEKLFF; cdr3_nt: TGTGCCAGCAGCACGGGGACAGCCAGCAATGAAAAACTGTTTTTT
j_call: TRBJ2-3; d_call: TRBD1; clone_size: -; v_call: TRBV6-5; cdr3_aa: CASRSGTGGADTQYF; cdr3_nt: TGTGCCAGCAGGTCCGGGACAGGGGGGGCAGATACGCAGTATTTT
j_call: TRBJ2-7; d_call: TRBD2; clone_size: -; v_call: TRBV19; cdr3_aa: CASRGLAGGHSYEQYF; cdr3_nt: TGTGCCAGTAGGGGACTAGCGGGGGGACACTCCTACGAGCAGTACTTC
j_call: TRBJ2-2; d_call: TRBD2; clone_size: -; v_call: TRBV25-1; cdr3_aa: CASSERGRGLSNTGELFF; cdr3_nt: TGTGCCAGCAGTGAACGCGGGAGGGGATTATCGAACACCGGGGAGCTGTTTTTT
j_call: TRBJ2-7; d_call: TRBD2; clone_size: -; v_call: TRBV27; cdr3_aa: CASWGGTYEQYF; cdr3_nt: TGTGCCAGCTGGGGAGGGACCTACGAGCAGTACTTC
j_call: TRBJ2-2; d_call: -; clone_size: -; v_call: TRBV28; cdr3_aa: CASFDGPGGELFF; cdr3_nt: TGTGCCAGCTTTGACGGGCCGGGGGGGGAGCTGTTTTTT
j_call: TRBJ2-2; d_call: TRBD2; clone_size: -; v_call: TRBV28; cdr3_aa: CASMRGGNTGELFF; cdr3_nt: TGTGCCAGCATGCGGGGGGGCAACACCGGGGAGCTGTTTTTT
j_call: TRBJ2-5; d_call: -; clone_size: once; v_call: TRBV7-9; cdr3_aa: CASSLPWLKNETQYF; cdr3_nt: TGTGCCAGCAGCCTACCTTGGTTAAAGAATGAGACCCAGTACTTC
j_call: TRBJ1-5; d_call: -; clone_size: few; v_call: TRBV5-1; cdr3_aa: CASSLESGVGQPQHF; cdr3_nt: TGCGCCAGCAGCTTGGAATCAGGGGTGGGTCAGCCCCAGCATTTT
j_call: TRBJ2-2; d_call: -; clone_size: -; v_call: TRBV5-1; cdr3_aa: CASSYTINTGELFF; cdr3_nt: TGCGCCAGCAGCTACACAATAAACACCGGGGAGCTGTTTTTT
j_call: TRBJ1-4; d_call: TRBD1; clone_size: -; v_call: TRBV5-6; cdr3_aa: CASSVTGGGEKLFF; cdr3_nt: TGTGCCAGCAGCGTGACAGGGGGTGGTGAAAAACTGTTTTTT